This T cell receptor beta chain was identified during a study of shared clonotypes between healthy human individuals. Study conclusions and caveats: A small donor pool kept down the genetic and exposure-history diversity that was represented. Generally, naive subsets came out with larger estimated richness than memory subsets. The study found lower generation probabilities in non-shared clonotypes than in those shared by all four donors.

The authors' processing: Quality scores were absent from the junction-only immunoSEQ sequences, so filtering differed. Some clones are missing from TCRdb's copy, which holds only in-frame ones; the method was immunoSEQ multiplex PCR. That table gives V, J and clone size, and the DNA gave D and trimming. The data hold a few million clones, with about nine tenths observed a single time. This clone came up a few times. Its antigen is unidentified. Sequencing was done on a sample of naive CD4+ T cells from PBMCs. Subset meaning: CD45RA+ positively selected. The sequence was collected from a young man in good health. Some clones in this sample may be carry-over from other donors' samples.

This CDR3 reads CASSPQLTEINEQFF. CDR3 nucleotide sequence: TGTGCCAGCTCACCCCAACTTACAGAGATCAATGAGCAGTTCTTC. This sequence joins TRBV18 and TRBJ2-1, with no clear D. The CDR3 is 15 residues long. Germline V lookup: CDR1 KGHSH, CDR2 LQKENI. V was cut by 3 bases and J by 6 bases, with 15 bases left in between.